The clone carrying this T cell receptor (beta chain) was observed a handful of times. The sample holds other DNA sequences that translate to the same CDR3. This record belongs to a study of shared clonotypes between healthy human individuals. The method was immunoSEQ multiplex PCR; TCRdb's version includes in-frame clones alone and lacks a portion of them. The sample shows 600,000 to 700,000 clones, less than 80% of them seen only once. Losses at the gene ends were 3 bases for V and 3 bases for J; bases not matched to a gene: 3. Germline V gene sequence: CDR1 KGHSH, CDR2 LQKENI. The CDR3 has 14 amino acids.

The sample taken for sequencing was memory CD4+ T cells sorted from blood. The subset was: CD45RA-negative fraction. The sequence derives from a young woman in good health. V usage is TRBV18 and J usage is TRBJ2-7; TRBD1 agrees at 9 bases. The CDR3 here is CASSPRQGVYEQYF. The DNA of the CDR3 is TGTGCCAGCTCACCTCGACAGGGGGTCTACGAGCAGTACTTC. The whole variable domain, filled in from reference TRBV18 and TRBJ2-7, reads NAGVMQNPRHLVRRRGQEARLRCSPMKGHSHVYWYRQLPEEGLKFMVYLQKENIIDESGMPKERFSAEFPKEGPSILRIQQVVRGDSAAYFCASSPRQGVYEQYFGPGTRLTVT.